These T cell receptor beta chains were read from a single sample in a study of T cell repertoires in cytomegalovirus infection. TCRdb itself ran the reads through MiXCR, one entry per CDR3 protein. The sample carries roughly 140,000 distinct CDR3 sequences, about 25% recorded once. Sequencing used PBMCs. Receptors originate from a human donor in good health (CMV status not recorded). Some clones in this sample may be carry-over from other donors' samples. The CDR3 runs from the conserved cysteine through the conserved F or W. A D gene is named only where the DNA matches it firmly. Only part of the rows carry a size: once, few, many, or a class if the clone is expanded.

d_gene	j_gene	abundance	v_gene	len	CDR3aa	CDR3nt
NA	TRBJ2-5	NA	TRBV19	13	CASSSTSVETQYF	TGTGCCAGTAGTAGTACTAGTGTGGAGACCCAGTACTTC
NA	TRBJ2-1	NA	TRBV12-3/TRBV12-4	12	CASSLVVGEQFF	TGTGCCAGCAGTTTGGTCGTTGGAGAGCAGTTCTTC
TRBD1	TRBJ2-3	few	TRBV27	14	CASTRDSSTDTQYF	TGTGCCAGCACCCGGGACAGTAGCACAGATACGCAGTATTTT
NA	TRBJ1-5	few	TRBV18	14	CASSDLRGNQPQHF	TGTGCCAGCTCAGATCTGAGGGGTAATCAGCCCCAGCATTTT
TRBD2	TRBJ2-5	many	TRBV7-2	13	CASSLGLAKTQYF	TGTGCCAGCAGCTTGGGACTAGCGAAGACCCAGTACTTC
NA	TRBJ1-3	many	TRBV7-2	15	CASSLAGNSGNTIYF	TGTGCCAGCAGCTTAGCGGGGAACTCTGGAAACACCATATATTTT
TRBD2	TRBJ2-7	many	TRBV7-2	18	CASSLNPVTSGSTYEQYF	TGTGCCAGCAGCCTAAACCCCGTGACTAGCGGGAGTACCTACGAGCAGTACTTC
NA	TRBJ2-7	NA	TRBV3-1	14	CASSQRGAVYEQYF	TGTGCCAGCAGCCAGAGGGGGGCCGTTTACGAGCAGTACTTC
NA	TRBJ1-5	NA	TRBV27	18	CASSFRSPQRNLNQPQHF	TGTGCCAGCAGTTTCCGTTCCCCCCAAAGGAACCTCAATCAGCCCCAGCATTTT
NA	TRBJ1-1	few	TRBV12-3/TRBV12-4	14	CASSLQGPNTEAFF	TGTGCCAGCAGTTTACAGGGCCCGAACACTGAAGCTTTCTTT
NA	TRBJ2-1	many	TRBV7-2	13	CASSLGYYNEQFF	TGTGCCAGCAGCTTAGGCTACTACAATGAGCAGTTCTTC
NA	TRBJ2-7	many	TRBV7-8	13	CASSPPTAYEQYF	TGTGCCAGCAGCCCTCCGACAGCCTACGAGCAGTACTTC
TRBD2	TRBJ2-2	NA	TRBV29-1	14	CSVGTSGRRGELFF	TGCAGCGTTGGGACTAGCGGGAGGAGAGGGGAGCTGTTTTTT
TRBD1	TRBJ1-1	few	TRBV11-1	16	CASSFQAGGGRTEAFF	TGTGCCAGCAGCTTTCAAGCAGGGGGTGGTCGCACTGAAGCTTTCTTT
NA	TRBJ2-7	NA	TRBV7-2	18	CVSSRAERRTASPYEQYF	TGTGTCAGCAGCCGGGCGGAGAGACGGACAGCTTCGCCCTACGAGCAGTACTTC
NA	TRBJ2-2	NA	TRBV6-8	12	CASRDGGGELFF	TGTGCCAGCAGAGACGGGGGCGGGGAGCTGTTTTTT
NA	TRBJ2-1	many	TRBV7-8	16	CASSLAWSSQYNEQFF	TGTGCCAGCAGCTTAGCGTGGTCTAGCCAGTACAATGAGCAGTTCTTC
NA	TRBJ2-1	NA	TRBV12-3/TRBV12-4	13	CASSSDTYNEQFF	TGTGCCAGCAGTTCGGACACGTACAATGAGCAGTTCTTC
NA	TRBJ1-1	few	TRBV6-5	14	CASSIKPGGAEAFF	TGTGCCAGCAGTATAAAACCGGGGGGGGCCGAAGCTTTCTTT
TRBD1	TRBJ1-6	many	TRBV28	15	CASSKGDRDFTPLHF	TGTGCCAGCAGCAAAGGGGACAGGGACTTTACGCCCCTCCACTTT
NA	TRBJ2-1	few	TRBV5-1	16	CASSLGLGTNYNEQFF	TGCGCCAGCAGCTTGGGCCTCGGGACGAACTACAATGAGCAGTTCTTC
NA	TRBJ1-6	few	TRBV7-9	11	CASSSGTPLHF	TGTGCCAGCAGCTCCGGAACACCCCTCCACTTT
TRBD1	TRBJ1-5	NA	TRBV29-1	13	CSVDDRGNQPQHF	TGCAGCGTTGATGACAGGGGGAATCAGCCCCAGCATTTT
NA	TRBJ2-7	NA	TRBV14	13	CASSQGGSYEQYF	TGTGCCAGCAGCCAAGGGGGATCCTACGAGCAGTACTTC
TRBD2	TRBJ2-1	NA	TRBV28	16	CASSLLTSGYYNEQFF	TGTGCCAGCAGTTTACTGACTAGCGGATACTACAATGAGCAGTTCTTC
NA	TRBJ1-6	NA	TRBV12-3/TRBV12-4	13	CASSVGWSSPLHF	TGTGCCAGCAGTGTAGGATGGAGTTCACCCCTCCACTTT
NA	TRBJ2-5	many	TRBV7-8	13	CASSMGPGETQYF	TGTGCCAGCAGCATGGGACCCGGGGAGACCCAGTACTTC
TRBD2	TRBJ2-5	NA	TRBV28	13	CAGGTSGEETQYF	TGTGCCGGAGGGACTAGCGGGGAAGAGACCCAGTACTTC
NA	TRBJ1-1	many	TRBV12-3/TRBV12-4	14	CASSTGQLNTEAFF	TGTGCCAGCAGTACTGGACAGTTGAACACTGAAGCTTTCTTT
TRBD1	TRBJ2-3	few	TRBV28	15	CASSSPTGGMDTQYF	TGTGCCAGCAGTTCCCCGACAGGGGGCATGGATACGCAGTATTTT
TRBD1	TRBJ1-1	many	TRBV7-9	15	CASSFPTGGNTEAFF	TGTGCCAGCAGCTTCCCGACAGGGGGGAACACTGAAGCTTTCTTT
TRBD1	TRBJ1-1	many	TRBV7-2	15	CASSLVGQLNTEAFF	TGTGCCAGCAGCTTAGTGGGACAGCTGAACACTGAAGCTTTCTTT
NA	TRBJ1-1	NA	TRBV2	15	CASTLLAGTDTEAFF	TGTGCCAGCACCCTCTTGGCAGGGACGGACACTGAAGCTTTCTTT
TRBD2	TRBJ2-3	few	TRBV28	17	CASSERGINPLTDTQYF	TGTGCCAGCAGTGAGCGGGGGATCAACCCGTTGACAGATACGCAGTATTTT
NA	TRBJ2-2	NA	TRBV28	16	CASSFRGTPNTGELFF	TGTGCCAGCAGTTTTCGCGGGACCCCGAACACCGGGGAGCTGTTTTTT
TRBD1	TRBJ1-2	NA	TRBV6-2/TRBV6-3	15	CASSSPGQGNYGYTF	TGTGCCAGCAGTTCTCCGGGACAGGGAAACTATGGCTACACCTTC
NA	TRBJ2-2	NA	TRBV12-3/TRBV12-4	13	CASSSVVTGELFF	TGTGCCAGCAGTTCCGTGGTCACCGGGGAGCTGTTTTTT
NA	TRBJ2-1	many	TRBV7-2	15	CASSLGLEIFNEQFF	TGTGCCAGCAGCTTAGGCCTAGAGATCTTCAATGAGCAGTTCTTC
NA	TRBJ1-2	NA	TRBV20-1	13	CSARAGGVNGYTF	TGCAGTGCTAGAGCTGGGGGGGTTAATGGCTACACCTTC
TRBD1	TRBJ1-2	NA	TRBV19	13	CASTRGGTYGYTF	TGTGCCAGTACCAGGGGGGGAACCTATGGCTACACCTTC
NA	TRBJ1-4	few	TRBV28	15	CASSHRTEGREKLFF	TGTGCCAGCAGCCACCGGACAGAGGGCCGAGAAAAACTGTTTTTT
NA	TRBJ2-1	few	TRBV7-8	14	CASSSDRLANEQFF	TGTGCCAGCAGCTCGGACCGTCTGGCCAATGAGCAGTTCTTC
TRBD1	TRBJ1-1	NA	TRBV20-1	14	CSARDDRGLGPAFF	TGCAGTGCTAGAGATGACAGGGGGCTGGGTCCAGCTTTCTTT
NA	TRBJ2-1	NA	TRBV30	12	CAWGLGYNEQFF	TGTGCCTGGGGTCTCGGATACAATGAGCAGTTCTTC
NA	TRBJ1-5	few	TRBV7-9	13	CASSETPNQPQHF	TGTGCCAGCAGCGAAACCCCAAATCAGCCCCAGCATTTT
NA	TRBJ2-7	few	TRBV10-3	14	CAISGGVRAYEQYF	TGTGCCATCAGTGGCGGGGTCAGGGCCTACGAGCAGTACTTC
TRBD1	TRBJ2-1	NA	TRBV7-9	17	CASSLGKQGARINEQFF	TGTGCCAGCAGCTTAGGAAAACAGGGGGCCCGAATCAATGAGCAGTTCTTC
NA	TRBJ2-1	NA	TRBV6-2/TRBV6-3	12	CASSPHLLEQFF	TGTGCCAGCAGTCCCCACCTTTTAGAGCAGTTCTTC
TRBD2	TRBJ2-1	NA	TRBV19	15	CASSYLAVSYNEQFF	TGTGCCAGTAGTTATCTAGCGGTCTCCTACAATGAGCAGTTCTTC
TRBD2	TRBJ2-5	few	TRBV20-1	17	CSARGLSSGRVQETQYF	TGCAGTGCTAGAGGTCTCTCTAGCGGGAGGGTCCAAGAGACCCAGTACTTC